These 26 T cell receptor gamma chains came from one sample sequenced in a study of Vδ1+ human thymocytes. Study results and limitations: Thymic TRG and TRD repertoires appeared highly polyclonal, with Gaussian CDR3 length distributions.

The template was reverse-transcribed extracted RNA. Pooled V-gene forward primers with one constant-region reverse primer generated the CDR3 amplicons by multiplex PCR. TCRdb reanalysed the multiplex PCR reads via CATT. The data contain about 36,000 gamma-chain clones, roughly a fifth of them singletons. No antigens are known for them. The material sequenced was Vdelta1+ gamma-delta thymocytes from the thymus. As for subset: FACS-sorted CD3+ TCRalphabeta- TCRVdelta1+ TCRVdelta2- thymocytes. These receptors were taken from a girl less than two years old who had congenital heart surgery.

This clone has more than one count but fewer than ten. V gene TRGV8 combines with J gene TRGJ1 or TRGJ2. Germline V CDR1 and CDR2: VENAVY, YDSYNSRV. This CDR3 comprises 16 residues. Trimming removed 2 bases from V and 2 bases from J; junction bases left unmatched: 12. The CDR3 loop reads CATWDTVQAYYYKKLF. The CDR3 nucleotides are TGTGCCACCTGGGATACCGTCCAAGCCTATTATTATAAGAAACTCTTT.

This clone was counted only a few times. At the DNA level, this CDR3 is encoded by other sequences in the same sample as well. V gene TRGV3 combines with J gene TRGJ1 or TRGJ2. The V gene's germline CDR1 is VTNTFY and CDR2 YDVSTARD (reference sequence). The trim removed 5 bases at V and 4 bases at J, leaving 5 bases unmatched. This CDR3 contains 12 residues. CDR3 region: CATWGGYYKKLF. CDR3 in DNA: TGTGCCACCTGGGGGGGGTATTATAAGAAACTCTTT.

In regard to this clone: Other DNA variants within this sample encode the same CDR3. This chain uses TRGV4 with TRGJ1 or TRGJ2. This CDR3 has 14 residues. Germline values: CDR1 EGSTGY, CDR2 YDSYTSSV. V was clipped by 1 base and J by 5 bases; unmatched bases: 8. The CDR3 loop is CATWDGPWDYKKLF. For the CDR3, the DNA is TGTGCCACCTGGGATGGTCCATGGGATTATAAGAAACTCTTT.

The rearrangement links TRGV3 to TRGJ1 or TRGJ2. V lost 0 bases, J lost 8 bases, and 4 bases stayed unmatched. The CDR3 contains 12 residues. Germline V gene sequence: CDR1 VTNTFY, CDR2 YDVSTARD (reference sequence). The CDR3 DNA is TGTGCCACCTGGGACAGGTCGGATAAGAAACTCTTT. It specifies CATWDRSDKKLF.

As to this clone: Other DNA sequences within the sample encode an identical CDR3. The chain recombines TRGV4 with TRGJP2. This CDR3 is built from 15 residues. CDR1 and CDR2 (germline): EGSTGY, YDSYTSSV. The V segment lost 2 bases and the J segment 2 bases; nucleotides outside the gene matches: 5. The CDR3 here is CATWDEGSSDWIKTF. The CDR3 DNA reads as TGTGCCACCTGGGATGAGGGGAGTAGTGATTGGATCAAGACGTTT.

This clone has only a few counts. The chain combines TRGV9 with TRGJ1 or TRGJ2. CDR1 is GITISATS and CDR2 is ISYDGTV in the germline V gene (reference sequence). Unmatched junction bases numbered 10, after V lost 0 bases and J lost 11 bases. This CDR3 contains 13 residues. CDR3 in amino acids: CALWEVSSREKLF. In DNA, the CDR3 is TGTGCCTTGTGGGAGGTGAGTTCAAGGGAGAAACTCTTT.

The chain links TRGV5 to TRGJ1 or TRGJ2. The CDR3 consists of 13 residues. CDR1 and CDR2 from the germline V gene are VINAFY and YDVSNSKD. The ends lost 1 base at V and 9 bases at J; junction bases unmatched: 9. For the CDR3, the DNA is TGTGCCACCTGGGACAGTCTCGGGGGTAAGAAACTCTTT. Translating gives CATWDSLGGKKLF.

V usage is TRGV3 and J usage is TRGJ1 or TRGJ2. Germline CDR1 reads VTNTFY; CDR2 reads YDVSTARD (reference sequence). The CDR3 length is 11 residues. The V segment lost 6 bases and the J segment 6 bases; nucleotides outside the gene matches: 5. CDR3 amino acids: CATWSSYKKLF. Here the CDR3 DNA reads TGTGCCACCTGGTCAAGTTATAAGAAACTCTTT.

The chain has TRGV9 and TRGJP2. Losses at the gene ends were 0 bases for V and 2 bases for J; bases not matched to a gene: 3. This CDR3 region has 15 residues. Germline CDR1 is GITISATS and CDR2 is ISYDGTV (reference sequence). The CDR3 DNA is TGTGCCTTGTGGGAGGTGATGAGTAGTGATTGGATCAAGACGTTT. Translating it yields CALWEVMSSDWIKTF.

There are a few counts of this clone. The same CDR3 also results from other DNA sequences found in this sample. This sequence joins TRGV8 and TRGJ1 or TRGJ2. Germline V lookup: CDR1 VENAVY, CDR2 YDSYNSRV. V shed 3 bases and J 7 bases; nucleotides not matched to a gene: 6. There are 12 residues in the CDR3. The CDR3 nucleotides are TGTGCCACCTGGGATCTGGCCTATAAGAAACTCTTT. It codes for CATWDLAYKKLF.

This clone turned up a few times. The genes are TRGV4 and TRGJ1 or TRGJ2. Germline lookup yields CDR1 EGSTGY and CDR2 YDSYTSSV. The CDR3 loop spans 12 amino acids. V was pared by 3 bases and J by 7 bases, with 6 bases of the junction left unmatched. The CDR3 is CATWDLRYKKLF. The CDR3 bases are TGTGCCACCTGGGATTTACGCTATAAGAAACTCTTT.

V and J are TRGV9 and TRGJ1 or TRGJ2. CDR1 and CDR2 from the germline V gene are GITISATS and ISYDGTV (reference sequence). The CDR3 is 14 residues long. The J segment lost 7 bases and the V segment lost 4 bases, leaving 13 bases of the junction unmatched. The CDR3 here is CALWERTDRYKKLF. The CDR3 DNA is TGTGCCTTGTGGGAACGGACCGATAGATATAAGAAACTCTTT.

This clone was counted a few times. The chain is built from TRGV2 and TRGJ1 or TRGJ2. V lost 4 bases and J lost 7; bases outside the gene matches: 7. Germline values: CDR1 EGSNGY, CDR2 YDSYNSKV. CDR3 size: 12 residues. The CDR3 DNA sequence: TGTGCCACCTGGGATTTACGGTATAAGAAACTCTTT. Protein sequence: CATWDLRYKKLF.

This clone occurred a few times. The V and J genes are TRGV4 and TRGJP2. Germline values: CDR1 EGSTGY, CDR2 YDSYTSSV. Trimming cost V 4 bases and J 3 bases; bases outside gene matches: 8. The CDR3 totals 15 residues. CDR3 loop: CATWDPVGSDWIKTF. The CDR3 DNA follows: TGTGCCACCTGGGACCCGGTGGGTAGTGATTGGATCAAGACGTTT.

Turning to this clone: The same CDR3 can be traced to other DNA sequences in this sample. V usage is TRGV9 and J usage is TRGJP2. Trimming at V came to 0 bases and at J to 2 bases, leaving 3 bases not matched to a gene. This CDR3 contains 15 residues. Germline V gene sequence: CDR1 GITISATS, CDR2 ISYDGTV (reference sequence). CDR3 protein: CALWEVWSSDWIKTF. The CDR3, as DNA: TGTGCCTTGTGGGAGGTGTGGAGTAGTGATTGGATCAAGACGTTT.

This clone was found a few times. The chain carries TRGV8 and TRGJ1 or TRGJ2. With 3 bases clipped from V and 12 bases from J, the junction kept 8 bases outside the gene matches. From germline, CDR1 is VENAVY and CDR2 YDSYNSRV. The CDR3 is 11 amino acids. DNA of the CDR3: TGTGCCACCTGGGATGGGGAGTGGAAACTCTTT. It encodes CATWDGEWKLF.

The table lists this clone with a count of one. The rearrangement links TRGV4 to TRGJP2. This CDR3 region has 16 residues. After removal of 4 bases from V and 0 bases from J, the junction contained 8 bases not matched to a gene. Germline lookup yields CDR1 EGSTGY and CDR2 YDSYTSSV. CDR3 sequence reads: CATWDPDHSSDWIKTF. The CDR3 region has the DNA TGTGCCACCTGGGACCCCGACCATAGTAGTGATTGGATCAAGACGTTT.

This clone has more than one count but fewer than ten. Other nucleotide sequences in the sample specify the same CDR3. The V call is TRGV3, the J call TRGJ1 or TRGJ2. Trimming at V came to 3 bases and at J to 1 base, leaving 6 bases not matched to a gene. The CDR3 spans 14 residues. The germline gives CDR1 VTNTFY, CDR2 YDVSTARD (reference sequence). CDR3: CATWDGENYYKKLF. CDR3 DNA sequence: TGTGCCACCTGGGACGGGGAAAATTATTATAAGAAACTCTTT.

This sequence joins TRGV5 and TRGJP1. The germline V gene encodes CDR1 VINAFY and CDR2 YDVSNSKD. This CDR3 is built from 17 residues. Trimming took 0 bases from V and 0 from J; bases not matched to a gene: 7. The CDR3, as DNA: TGTGCCACCTGGGACAGGCCGGGGCATACCACTGGTTGGTTCAAGATATTT. Its protein product is CATWDRPGHTTGWFKIF.

The table lists this clone with many counts. The chain uses TRGV9 and TRGJ1 or TRGJ2. Germline values: CDR1 GITISATS, CDR2 ISYDGTV (reference sequence). The CDR3 consists of 11 residues. V gave up 6 bases and J gave up 11 bases; unmatched junction bases: 10. Written as DNA, the CDR3 is TGTGCCTTGTGGTTGTCAGTGGAGAAACTCTTT. The encoded protein is CALWLSVEKLF.

Concerning this clone itself: Possible read error: a much larger clone is one base away. Additional DNA sequences in this sample encode the identical CDR3. This chain uses TRGV4 with TRGJ1 or TRGJ2. Per the germline V gene, CDR1 is EGSTGY and CDR2 is YDSYTSSV. With 0 bases clipped from V and 4 bases from J, the junction kept 6 bases outside the gene matches. The CDR3 totals 14 residues. The CDR3 loop is CATWDGPDYYKKLF. The CDR3 DNA sequence: TGTGCCACCTGGGATGGGCCGGACTATTATAAGAAACTCTTT.

V is TRGV2 and J is TRGJ1 or TRGJ2. The V segment lost 0 bases and the J segment 16 bases; nucleotides outside the gene matches: 12. Germline loops: CDR1 EGSNGY, CDR2 YDSYNSKV. This CDR3 spans 12 amino acids. In DNA, the CDR3 is TGTGCCACCTGGGACGGGCGTCGGGGAAGGCTCTTT. Encoded protein: CATWDGRRGRLF.

This clone appeared once. This chain connects TRGV3 to TRGJP1. The CDR3 is made up of 16 amino acids. V lost 3 bases and J lost 8; bases outside the gene matches: 15. CDR1 is VTNTFY and CDR2 is YDVSTARD in the germline V gene (reference sequence). The CDR3 region is CATWDRLIELGWFKIF. The CDR3 DNA reads as TGTGCCACCTGGGACCGACTCATAGAATTGGGTTGGTTCAAGATATTT.

In the case of this clone: The sample holds other DNA sequences that translate to the same CDR3. The gene calls are TRGV2 and TRGJ1 or TRGJ2. V was pared by 1 base and J by 8 bases, with 5 bases of the junction left unmatched. The CDR3 is made up of 12 amino acids. Germline CDR1 reads EGSNGY; CDR2 reads YDSYNSKV. The CDR3 protein is CATWDGRHKKLF. For the CDR3, the DNA is TGTGCCACCTGGGACGGCCGACATAAGAAACTCTTT.

The chain joins TRGV4 to TRGJ1 or TRGJ2. The CDR3 sequence is 12 residues long. Germline loops: CDR1 EGSTGY, CDR2 YDSYTSSV. J was trimmed by 10 bases and V by 3 bases; bases with no gene match: 9. The CDR3 protein is CATWDPVTKKLF. For the CDR3, the DNA is TGTGCCACCTGGGATCCTGTCACGAAGAAACTCTTT.

A word on this clone: A read error is possible here, since a much larger clone lies one base away. V gene TRGV2 combines with J gene TRGJ1 or TRGJ2. V dropped 2 bases and J dropped 5; count of bases not matched to a gene: 3. This CDR3 spans 12 amino acids. Germline V gives CDR1 EGSNGY, CDR2 YDSYNSKV. CDR3 region: CATWDANYKKLF. The CDR3 DNA reads as TGTGCCACCTGGGACGCGAATTATAAGAAACTCTTT.